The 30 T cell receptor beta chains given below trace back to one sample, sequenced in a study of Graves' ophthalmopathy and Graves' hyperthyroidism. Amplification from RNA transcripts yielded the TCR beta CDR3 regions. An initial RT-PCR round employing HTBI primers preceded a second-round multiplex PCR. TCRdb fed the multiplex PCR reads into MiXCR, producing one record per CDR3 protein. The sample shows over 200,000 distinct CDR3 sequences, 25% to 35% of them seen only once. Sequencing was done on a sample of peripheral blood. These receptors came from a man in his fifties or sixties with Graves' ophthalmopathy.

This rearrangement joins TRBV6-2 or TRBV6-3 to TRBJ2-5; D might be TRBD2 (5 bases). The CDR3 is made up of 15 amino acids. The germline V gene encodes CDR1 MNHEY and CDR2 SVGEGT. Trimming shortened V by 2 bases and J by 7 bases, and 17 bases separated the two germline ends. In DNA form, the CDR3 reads TGTGCCAGCAGTTACGTGTCGTCGGGGAGCGGGACCCAGTACTTC. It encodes CASSYVSSGSGTQYF.

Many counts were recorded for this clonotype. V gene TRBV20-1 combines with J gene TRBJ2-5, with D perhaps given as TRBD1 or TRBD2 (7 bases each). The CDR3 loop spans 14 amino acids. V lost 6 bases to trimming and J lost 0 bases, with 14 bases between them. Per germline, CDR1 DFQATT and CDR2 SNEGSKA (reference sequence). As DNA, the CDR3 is TGCAGTGCGCAGACAGGGAGGGACCAAGAGACCCAGTACTTC. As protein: CSAQTGRDQETQYF.

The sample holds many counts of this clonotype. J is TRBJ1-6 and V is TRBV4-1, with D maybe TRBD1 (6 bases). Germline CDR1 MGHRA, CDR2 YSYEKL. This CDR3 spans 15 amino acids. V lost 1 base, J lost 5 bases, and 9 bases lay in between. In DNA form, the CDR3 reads TGCGCCAGCAGCCAAGGCACAGGGAATAATTCACCCCTCCACTTT. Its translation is CASSQGTGNNSPLHF.

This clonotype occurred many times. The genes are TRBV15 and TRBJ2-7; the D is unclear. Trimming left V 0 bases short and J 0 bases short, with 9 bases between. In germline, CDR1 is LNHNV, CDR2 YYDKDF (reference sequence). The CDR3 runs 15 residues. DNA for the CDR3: TGTGCCACCAGCAGAGATTTGGGCGACTCCTACGAGCAGTACTTC. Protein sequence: CATSRDLGDSYEQYF. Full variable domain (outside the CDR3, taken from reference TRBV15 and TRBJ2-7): DAMVIQNPRYQVTQFGKPVTLSCSQTLNHNVMYWYQQKSSQAPKLLFHYYDKDFNNEADTPDNFQSRRPNTSFCFLDIRSPGLGDTAMYLCATSRDLGDSYEQYFGPGTRLTVT.

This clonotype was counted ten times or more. The CDR3 nucleotides are TGTGCCAGCAGTTTAAAATCGACGTATGGGCAGTACCCCGACGAGCAGTACTTC. This translates into CASSLKSTYGQYPDEQYF. The V and J genes are TRBV28 and TRBJ2-7; no clear D gene. V dropped 2 bases and J dropped 5 bases, with 25 bases sitting between them. The V gene's germline CDR1 is MDHEN and CDR2 SYDVKM. CDR3 size: 18 residues. The full variable domain, its missing parts supplied by reference TRBV28 and TRBJ2-7, is DVKVTQSSRYLVKRTGEKVFLECVQDMDHENMFWYRQDPGLGLRLIYFSYDVKMKEKGDIPEGYSVSREKKERFSLILESASTNQTSMYLCASSLKSTYGQYPDEQYFGPGTRLTVT.

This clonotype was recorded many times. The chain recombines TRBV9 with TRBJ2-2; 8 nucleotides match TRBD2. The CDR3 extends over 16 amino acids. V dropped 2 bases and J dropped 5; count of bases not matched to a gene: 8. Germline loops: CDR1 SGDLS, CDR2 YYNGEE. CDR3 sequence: CASSVRPGLVTGELFF. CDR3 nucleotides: TGTGCCAGCAGCGTCCGGCCGGGACTAGTAACCGGGGAGCTGTTTTTT.

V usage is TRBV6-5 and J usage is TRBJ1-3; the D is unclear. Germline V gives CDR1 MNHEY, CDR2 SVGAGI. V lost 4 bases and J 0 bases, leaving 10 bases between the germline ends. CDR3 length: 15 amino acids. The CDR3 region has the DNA TGTGCCAGCAGTTCCTCTTACGTCTCTGGAAACACCATATATTTT. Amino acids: CASSSSYVSGNTIYF.

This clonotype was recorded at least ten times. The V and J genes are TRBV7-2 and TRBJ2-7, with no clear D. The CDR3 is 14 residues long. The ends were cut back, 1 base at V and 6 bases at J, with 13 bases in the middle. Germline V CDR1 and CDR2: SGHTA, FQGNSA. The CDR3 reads CASSLGVSPAEQYF. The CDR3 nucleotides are TGTGCCAGCAGCTTAGGAGTCTCCCCTGCCGAGCAGTACTTC.

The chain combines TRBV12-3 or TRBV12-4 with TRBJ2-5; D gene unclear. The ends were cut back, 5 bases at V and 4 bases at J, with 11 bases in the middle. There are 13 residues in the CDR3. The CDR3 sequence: CASSTRLGETQYF. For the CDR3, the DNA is TGTGCCAGCAGTACTCGCTTGGGAGAGACCCAGTACTTC.

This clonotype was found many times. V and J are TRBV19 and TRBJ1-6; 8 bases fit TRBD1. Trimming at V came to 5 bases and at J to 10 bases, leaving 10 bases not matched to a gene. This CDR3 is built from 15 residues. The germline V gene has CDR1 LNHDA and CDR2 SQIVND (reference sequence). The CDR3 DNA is TGTGCCAGTAGTCCCTCGACAGGGGTATTCTCACCCCTCCACTTT. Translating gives CASSPSTGVFSPLHF.

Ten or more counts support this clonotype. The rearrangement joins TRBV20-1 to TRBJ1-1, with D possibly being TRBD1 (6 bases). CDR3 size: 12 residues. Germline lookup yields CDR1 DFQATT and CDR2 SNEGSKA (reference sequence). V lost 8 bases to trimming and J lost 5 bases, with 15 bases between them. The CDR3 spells CSTLWGRTEAFF. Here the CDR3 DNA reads TGCAGTACCTTATGGGGGCGGACTGAAGCTTTCTTT.

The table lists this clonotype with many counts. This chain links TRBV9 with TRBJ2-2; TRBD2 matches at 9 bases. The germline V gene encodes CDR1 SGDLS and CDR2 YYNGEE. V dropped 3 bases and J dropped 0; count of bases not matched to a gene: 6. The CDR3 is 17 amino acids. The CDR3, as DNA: TGTGCCAGCAGCGCCCTTGGACTAGCGTCGAACACCGGGGAGCTGTTTTTT. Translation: CASSALGLASNTGELFF.

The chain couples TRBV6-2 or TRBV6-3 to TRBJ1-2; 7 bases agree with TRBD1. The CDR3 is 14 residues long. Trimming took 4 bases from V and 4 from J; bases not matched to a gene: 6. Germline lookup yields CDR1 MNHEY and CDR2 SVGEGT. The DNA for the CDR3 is TGTGCCAGCAGTTGGAGACAGGGTGGCTATGGCTACACCTTC. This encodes CASSWRQGGYGYTF.

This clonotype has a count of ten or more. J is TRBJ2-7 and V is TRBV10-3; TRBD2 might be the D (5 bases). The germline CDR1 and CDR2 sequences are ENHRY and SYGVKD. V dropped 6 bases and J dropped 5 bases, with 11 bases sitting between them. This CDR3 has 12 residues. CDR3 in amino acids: CAISPGSNEQYF. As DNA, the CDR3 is TGTGCCATCAGCCCGGGATCGAACGAGCAGTACTTC.

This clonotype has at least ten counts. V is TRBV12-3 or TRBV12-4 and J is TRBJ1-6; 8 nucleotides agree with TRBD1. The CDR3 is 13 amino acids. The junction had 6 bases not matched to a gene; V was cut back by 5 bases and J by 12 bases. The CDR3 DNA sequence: TGTGCCAGCAGTAGAGGGACAGGCTTACCCCTCCACTTT. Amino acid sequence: CASSRGTGLPLHF.

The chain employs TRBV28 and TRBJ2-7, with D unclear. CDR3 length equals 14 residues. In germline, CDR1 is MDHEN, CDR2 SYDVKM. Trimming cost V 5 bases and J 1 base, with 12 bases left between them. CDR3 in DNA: TGTGCCAGCAGTCCGCATCAGCTATCCTACGAGCAGTACTTC. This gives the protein CASSPHQLSYEQYF. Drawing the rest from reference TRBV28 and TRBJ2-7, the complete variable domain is DVKVTQSSRYLVKRTGEKVFLECVQDMDHENMFWYRQDPGLGLRLIYFSYDVKMKEKGDIPEGYSVSREKKERFSLILESASTNQTSMYLCASSPHQLSYEQYFGPGTRLTVT.

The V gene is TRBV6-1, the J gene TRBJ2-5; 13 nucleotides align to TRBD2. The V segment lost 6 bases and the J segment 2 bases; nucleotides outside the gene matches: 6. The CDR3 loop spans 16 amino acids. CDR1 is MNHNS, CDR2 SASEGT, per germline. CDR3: CASSPLAGGDQETQYF. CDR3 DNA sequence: TGTGCCAGCAGCCCACTAGCGGGAGGGGATCAAGAGACCCAGTACTTC.

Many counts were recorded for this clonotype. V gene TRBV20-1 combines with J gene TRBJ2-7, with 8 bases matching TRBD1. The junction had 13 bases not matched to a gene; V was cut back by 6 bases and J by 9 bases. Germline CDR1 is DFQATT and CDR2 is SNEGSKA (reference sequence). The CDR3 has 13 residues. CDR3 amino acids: CSAQGAGAFLQYF. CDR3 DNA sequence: TGCAGTGCCCAGGGGGCAGGGGCCTTCTTGCAGTACTTC.

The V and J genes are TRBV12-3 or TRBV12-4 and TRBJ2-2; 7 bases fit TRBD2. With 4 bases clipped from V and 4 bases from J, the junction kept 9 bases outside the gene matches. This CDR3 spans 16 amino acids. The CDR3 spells CASSSEAAGVTGELFF. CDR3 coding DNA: TGTGCCAGCAGTTCCGAAGCGGCGGGAGTCACCGGGGAGCTGTTTTTT.

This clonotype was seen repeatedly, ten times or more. The CDR3 region has the DNA TGCAGCGGGGGACAGGGGGCTTCCGAGACCCAGTACTTC. Amino acids: CSGGQGASETQYF. The chain links TRBV29-1 to TRBJ2-5; 12 positions agree with TRBD1. Trimming at V came to 7 bases and at J to 5 bases, leaving 5 bases not matched to a gene. CDR1 and CDR2 (germline): SQVTM, ANQGSEA. CDR3 length equals 13 residues.

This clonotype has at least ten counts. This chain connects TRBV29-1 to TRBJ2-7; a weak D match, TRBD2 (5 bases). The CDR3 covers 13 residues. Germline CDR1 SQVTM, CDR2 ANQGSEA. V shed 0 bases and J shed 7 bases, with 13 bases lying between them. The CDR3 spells CSVEDFVSGEQYF. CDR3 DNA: TGCAGCGTTGAAGATTTCGTTTCGGGGGAGCAGTACTTC.

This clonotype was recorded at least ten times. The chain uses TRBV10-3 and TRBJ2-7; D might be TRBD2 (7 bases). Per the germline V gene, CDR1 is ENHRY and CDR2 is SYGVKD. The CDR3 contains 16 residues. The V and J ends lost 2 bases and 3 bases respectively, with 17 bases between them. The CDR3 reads CAISEPNRAGVYEQYF. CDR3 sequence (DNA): TGTGCCATCAGTGAGCCTAACAGGGCGGGGGTCTACGAGCAGTACTTC.

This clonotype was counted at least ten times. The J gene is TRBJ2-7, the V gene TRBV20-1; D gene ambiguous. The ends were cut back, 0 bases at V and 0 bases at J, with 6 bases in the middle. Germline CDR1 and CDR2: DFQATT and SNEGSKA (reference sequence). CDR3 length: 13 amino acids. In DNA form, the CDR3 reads TGCAGTGCTAGAGACACCTACTCCTACGAGCAGTACTTC. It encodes CSARDTYSYEQYF.

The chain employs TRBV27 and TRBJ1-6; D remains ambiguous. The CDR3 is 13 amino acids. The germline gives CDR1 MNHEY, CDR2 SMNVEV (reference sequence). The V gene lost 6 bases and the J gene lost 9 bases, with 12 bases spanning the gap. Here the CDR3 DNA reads TGTGCCAGCAGAGGCAACCGGGGTTCACCCCTCCACTTT. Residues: CASRGNRGSPLHF.

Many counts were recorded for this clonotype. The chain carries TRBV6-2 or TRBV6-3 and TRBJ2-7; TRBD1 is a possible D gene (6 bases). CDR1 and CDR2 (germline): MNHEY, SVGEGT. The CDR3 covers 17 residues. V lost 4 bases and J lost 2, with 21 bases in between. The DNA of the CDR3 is TGTGCCAGCAGTTGGGGGTTCCTGGCTGACAGGACCTACGAGCAGTACTTC. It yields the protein CASSWGFLADRTYEQYF.

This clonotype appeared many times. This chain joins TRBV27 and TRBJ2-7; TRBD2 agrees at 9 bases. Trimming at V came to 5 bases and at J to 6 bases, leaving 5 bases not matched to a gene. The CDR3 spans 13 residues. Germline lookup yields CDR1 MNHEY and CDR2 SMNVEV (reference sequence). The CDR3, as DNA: TGTGCCAGCAGTCCGATAGCGGGAGTCGAGCAGTACTTC. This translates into CASSPIAGVEQYF.

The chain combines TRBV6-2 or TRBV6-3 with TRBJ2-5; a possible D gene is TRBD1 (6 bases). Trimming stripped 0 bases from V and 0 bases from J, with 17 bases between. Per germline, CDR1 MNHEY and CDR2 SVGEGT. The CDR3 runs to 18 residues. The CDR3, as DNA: TGTGCCAGCAGTTACTCGACCGGGACACTAAAGTACCAAGAGACCCAGTACTTC. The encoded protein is CASSYSTGTLKYQETQYF.

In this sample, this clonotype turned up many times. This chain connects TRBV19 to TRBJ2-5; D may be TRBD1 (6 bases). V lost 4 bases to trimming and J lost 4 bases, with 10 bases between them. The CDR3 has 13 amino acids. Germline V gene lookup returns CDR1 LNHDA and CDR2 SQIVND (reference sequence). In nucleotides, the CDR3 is TGTGCCAGTAGTACTACAGGGTCAGAGACCCAGTACTTC. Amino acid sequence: CASSTTGSETQYF. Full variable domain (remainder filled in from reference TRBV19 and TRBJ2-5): DGGITQSPKYLFRKEGQNVTLSCEQNLNHDAMYWYRQDPGQGLRLIYYSQIVNDFQKGDIAEGYSVSREKKESFPLTVTSAQKNPTAFYLCASSTTGSETQYFGPGTRLLVL.

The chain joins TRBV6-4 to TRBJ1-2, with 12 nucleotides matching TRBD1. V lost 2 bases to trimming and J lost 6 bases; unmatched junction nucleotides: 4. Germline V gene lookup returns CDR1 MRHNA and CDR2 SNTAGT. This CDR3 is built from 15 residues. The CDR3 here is CASSDPGTGGHGYTF. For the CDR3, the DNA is TGTGCCAGCAGTGACCCCGGGACAGGGGGCCATGGCTACACCTTC.

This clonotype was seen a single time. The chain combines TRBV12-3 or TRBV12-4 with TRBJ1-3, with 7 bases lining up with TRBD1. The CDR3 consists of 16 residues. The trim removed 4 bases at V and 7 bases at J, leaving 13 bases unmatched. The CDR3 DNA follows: TGTGCCAGCAGTTACTCCCCGGACAGGAATGGGAACACCATATATTTT. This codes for CASSYSPDRNGNTIYF.